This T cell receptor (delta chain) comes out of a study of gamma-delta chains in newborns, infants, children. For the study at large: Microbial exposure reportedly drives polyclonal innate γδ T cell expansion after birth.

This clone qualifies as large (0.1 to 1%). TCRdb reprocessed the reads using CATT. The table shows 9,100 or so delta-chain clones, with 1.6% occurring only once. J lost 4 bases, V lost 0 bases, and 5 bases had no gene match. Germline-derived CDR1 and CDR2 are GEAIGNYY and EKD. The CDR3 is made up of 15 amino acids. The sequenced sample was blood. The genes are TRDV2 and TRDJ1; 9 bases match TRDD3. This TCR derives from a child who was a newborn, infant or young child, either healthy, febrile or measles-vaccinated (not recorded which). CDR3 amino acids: CACDTGGDTVDKLIF. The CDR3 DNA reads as TGTGCCTGTGACACCGGGGGGGATACAGTCGATAAACTCATCTTT.